These 16 T cell receptor beta chains came from one sample sequenced in a study of blood T cell repertoires in COVID-19. Method: immunoSEQ multiplex PCR; TCRdb's copy keeps in-frame clones and lacks some. The sample has 65,000 to 90,000 clones, just over 85% seen once; the top ten hold under 6%. Sequencing was performed on peripheral blood. The receptors derive from a human donor in a cohort sampled during active COVID-19.

V gene TRBV3-1 (or the pseudogene TRBV3-2) combines with J gene TRBJ2-7, with 8 nucleotides matching TRBD2. The CDR3 sequence is 15 residues long. The germline V gene has CDR1 LGHDT and CDR2 YNNKEL (reference sequence). J lost 1 base, V lost 4 bases, and 6 bases had no gene match. The CDR3 sequence: CASSPPGGLSYEQYF. The CDR3 nucleotides are TGTGCCAGCAGCCCCCCGGGGGGGCTGTCCTACGAGCAGTACTTC.

This clone was observed once. V gene TRBV29-1 combines with J gene TRBJ2-7; perhaps TRBD1 as D (6 bases). CDR1 is SQVTM, CDR2 ANQGSEA, per germline. The CDR3 extends over 13 amino acids. The V end lost 4 bases, the J end lost 7 bases, and 17 bases lay between the germline ends. Written as DNA, the CDR3 is TGCAGCGTTGGGTGGGACAAAAAGGGGGAGCAGTACTTC. Translating gives CSVGWDKKGEQYF.

The chain joins TRBV6-5 to TRBJ2-3, with TRBD1 matching 7 bases. V trimming: 5 bases; J trimming: 8 bases; junction bases outside the gene matches: 7. Germline V lookup: CDR1 MNHEY, CDR2 SVGAGI. This CDR3 spans 13 amino acids. In DNA form, the CDR3 reads TGTGCCAGCAGTACCTACAGGGGTGGTACGCAGTATTTT. Its protein is CASSTYRGGTQYF.

V usage is TRBV7-2 and J usage is TRBJ2-2; 8 bases align to TRBD1. CDR3 length equals 15 residues. V shed 6 bases and J 2 bases; nucleotides not matched to a gene: 5. Germline V gene lookup returns CDR1 SGHTA and CDR2 FQGNSA. Here the CDR3 reads CASRRDRLNTGELFF. DNA of the CDR3: TGTGCCAGCAGACGGGACAGGTTAAACACCGGGGAGCTGTTTTTT.

The chain is built from TRBV18 and TRBJ1-2, with TRBD1 identical over 7 bases. V lost 3 bases and J lost 5; bases outside the gene matches: 6. The CDR3 runs to 14 residues. The germline V gene has CDR1 KGHSH and CDR2 LQKENI. Here the CDR3 DNA reads TGTGCCAGCTCACCCAGGGGGTCAGAATATGGCTACACCTTC. It encodes CASSPRGSEYGYTF.

The V gene is TRBV2, the J gene TRBJ1-6; perhaps TRBD1 as D (6 bases). This CDR3 comprises 14 residues. V was trimmed by 7 bases and J by 9 bases, leaving 16 bases between them. The V gene's germline CDR1 is SNHLY and CDR2 FYNNEI. CDR3 DNA sequence: TGTGCCAGCACGTGGACAGCGAGAGGTTCACCCCTCCACTTT. Translated: CASTWTARGSPLHF.

The chain couples TRBV28 to TRBJ2-1, with D maybe TRBD1 (6 bases). The CDR3 runs to 16 residues. V lost 2 bases and J lost 1, with 12 bases in between. Germline CDR1 is MDHEN and CDR2 is SYDVKM. In DNA, the CDR3 is TGTGCCAGCAGTTTACCCAGGACAGAATCCTACAATGAGCAGTTCTTC. Its translation is CASSLPRTESYNEQFF. Full variable domain (remainder filled in from reference TRBV28 and TRBJ2-1): DVKVTQSSRYLVKRTGEKVFLECVQDMDHENMFWYRQDPGLGLRLIYFSYDVKMKEKGDIPEGYSVSREKKERFSLILESASTNQTSMYLCASSLPRTESYNEQFFGPGTRLTVL.

The V gene is TRBV14, the J gene TRBJ2-2; D not resolved. CDR1 and CDR2 (germline): SGHDN, FVKESK. The CDR3 consists of 14 residues. Trimming stripped 0 bases from V and 2 bases from J, with 4 bases between. The CDR3 spells CASSQDINTGELFF. CDR3 in DNA: TGTGCCAGCAGCCAAGACATCAACACCGGGGAGCTGTTTTTT.

J is TRBJ1-1 and V is TRBV28; a possible D gene is TRBD1 (5 bases). V shed 2 bases and J shed 9 bases, with 13 bases lying between them. The CDR3 length is 13 residues. Germline V CDR1 and CDR2: MDHEN, SYDVKM. The CDR3 sequence: CASSLKVQGKAFF. Written as DNA, the CDR3 is TGTGCCAGCAGTTTAAAGGTCCAGGGAAAAGCTTTCTTT.

Here the CDR3 DNA reads TGTGCCAGCAGTAGGGACAGGGCGCCTATCTATGGCTACACCTTC. Protein: CASSRDRAPIYGYTF. The rearrangement uses TRBV27 and TRBJ1-2, with 9 bases aligning to TRBD1. J was trimmed by 4 bases and V by 5 bases; bases with no gene match: 8. Germline lookup yields CDR1 MNHEY and CDR2 SMNVEV (reference sequence). There are 15 residues in the CDR3.

This chain links TRBV3-1 (or the pseudogene TRBV3-2) with TRBJ2-7; the match to TRBD2 covers 11 bases. The CDR3 totals 14 residues. Germline lookup yields CDR1 LGHDT and CDR2 YNNKEL (reference sequence). J was trimmed by 2 bases and V by 6 bases; bases with no gene match: 3. This CDR3 reads CASRPSGGPYEQYF. As DNA, the CDR3 is TGTGCCAGCAGGCCTAGCGGGGGGCCCTACGAGCAGTACTTC.

This chain links TRBV7-2 with TRBJ1-5; 9 bases match TRBD1. Germline CDR1 and CDR2: SGHTA and FQGNSA. Trimming removed 5 bases from V and 5 bases from J; junction bases left unmatched: 7. The CDR3 contains 15 residues. Here the CDR3 reads CASSPGTGRHQPQHF. The CDR3 DNA reads as TGTGCCAGCAGCCCGGGGACAGGGCGACATCAGCCCCAGCATTTT.

As DNA, the CDR3 is TGTGCCAGCAGCCGCTCGACTAGCGGGAGGAATGAGCAGTTCTTC. It codes for CASSRSTSGRNEQFF. This chain joins TRBV7-9 and TRBJ2-1, with 13 bases aligning to TRBD2. With 5 bases clipped from V and 7 bases from J, the junction kept 5 bases outside the gene matches. This CDR3 is built from 15 residues. Germline V CDR1 and CDR2: SEHNR, FQNEAQ (reference sequence).

The chain combines TRBV7-6 with TRBJ2-2; D unclear. Trimming cost V 2 bases and J 1 base, with 8 bases left between them. The CDR3 totals 15 residues. Germline-derived CDR1 and CDR2 are SGHVS and FNYEAQ. CDR3 nucleotides: TGTGCCAGCAGCTTAAGTAACGGGAACACCGGGGAGCTGTTTTTT. It encodes CASSLSNGNTGELFF.

Here the CDR3 DNA reads TGCGCCAGCAGCTTGTTGGGAGGGACTGAAGCTTTCTTT. Amino acid sequence: CASSLLGGTEAFF. The rearrangement joins TRBV5-1 to TRBJ1-1; D ambiguous. CDR3 length: 13 amino acids. Germline CDR1 SGHRS, CDR2 YFSETQ. V lost 1 base to trimming and J lost 5 bases, with 9 bases between them.

V is TRBV11-2 and J is TRBJ2-3; TRBD2 matches at 9 bases. Germline CDR1 reads SGHAT; CDR2 reads FQNNGV. The CDR3 has 13 residues. Trimming removed 8 bases from V and 4 bases from J; junction bases left unmatched: 4. The CDR3: CASRGGRADTQYF. In DNA, the CDR3 is TGTGCCAGCCGTGGCGGGAGGGCAGATACGCAGTATTTT.